These 10 T cell receptor beta chains originate from one sample sequenced in a study of blood T cell repertoires in COVID-19. Data came from immunoSEQ multiplex PCR; TCRdb stores just in-frame clones and leaves some out. The data hold some 69,000 clones, with 79% observed a single time. The source material was peripheral blood. The receptors were sampled from a man between 60 and 70 years old with acute or convalescent COVID-19.

This clone was recorded a few times. The CDR3 here is CASSPDTGVQTQYF. The CDR3, as DNA: TGTGCCAGCAGCCCGGACACCGGCGTGCAGACCCAGTACTTC. The rearrangement links TRBV5-6 to TRBJ2-5; D is possibly TRBD1 (5 bases). The CDR3 is 14 amino acids. Looked up from germline, CDR1 is SGHDT and CDR2 is YYEEEE. V gave up 4 bases and J gave up 6 bases, with 16 bases separating them. The whole variable domain, remainder taken from reference TRBV5-6 and TRBJ2-5, is DAGVTQSPTHLIKTRGQQVTLRCSPKSGHDTVSWYQQALGQGPQFIFQYYEEEERQRGNFPDRFSGHQFPNYSSELNVNALLLGDSALYLCASSPDTGVQTQYFGPGTRLLVL.

The chain carries TRBV7-8 and TRBJ1-1; D gene unclear. CDR1 is SGHVS and CDR2 is FQNEAQ in the germline V gene. The V and J ends lost 1 base and 8 bases respectively, with 14 bases between them. The CDR3 totals 14 residues. In DNA form, the CDR3 reads TGTGCCAGCAGCTTAGGTGGGAGGCCCACCGAAGCTTTCTTT. Its translation is CASSLGGRPTEAFF.

This clone was seen a single time. The rearrangement links TRBV29-1 to TRBJ1-4; 11 nucleotides match TRBD1. Germline loops: CDR1 SQVTM, CDR2 ANQGSEA. The CDR3 consists of 14 residues. Losses at the gene ends were 7 bases for V and 12 bases for J; bases not matched to a gene: 13. CDR3 in amino acids: CSAMRTGGRGELFF. CDR3 bases: TGCAGCGCTATGAGGACAGGGGGCCGCGGTGAACTGTTTTTT.

The V call is TRBV5-1, the J call TRBJ2-5; 12 bases fit TRBD1. From germline, CDR1 is SGHRS and CDR2 YFSETQ. The V and J ends lost 0 bases and 1 base, in that order; junction bases with no gene match: 7. The CDR3 runs 18 residues. CDR3 residues: CASSLVGQGAFFQETQYF. The DNA of the CDR3 is TGCGCCAGCAGCTTGGTGGGACAGGGGGCCTTCTTCCAAGAGACCCAGTACTTC.

CDR3 loop: CASSPPTGNTEAFF. DNA of the CDR3: TGTGCCAGCTCACCACCAACAGGGAACACTGAAGCTTTCTTT. The rearrangement joins TRBV18 to TRBJ1-1; D is perhaps TRBD1 (5 bases). The length of the CDR3 is 14 residues. V lost 0 bases, J lost 1 base, and 6 bases lay in between. Germline CDR1 is KGHSH and CDR2 is LQKENI.

The sample holds one count of this clone. V and J are TRBV5-1 and TRBJ1-4, with 8 nucleotides matching TRBD1. The V gene end was trimmed by 4 bases and the J gene end by 8 bases; junction bases not matched to a gene: 7. CDR3 length: 14 amino acids. Germline V gene lookup returns CDR1 SGHRS and CDR2 YFSETQ. The CDR3: CASSQDREGEKLFF. CDR3 sequence (DNA): TGCGCCAGCAGCCAGGACAGGGAAGGCGAAAAACTGTTTTTT.

The rearrangement links TRBV13 to TRBJ2-3, with a possible D match to TRBD2 (6 bases). The CDR3 spans 16 residues. V was pared by 2 bases and J by 2 bases, with 14 bases between. The germline gives CDR1 PRHDT, CDR2 FYEKMQ (reference sequence). CDR3 coding DNA: TGTGCCAGCAGCTTAACACCGGGGGTGCTCACAGATACGCAGTATTTT. Protein product: CASSLTPGVLTDTQYF.

This chain connects TRBV30 to TRBJ1-2; 8 bases align to TRBD1. J gave up 4 bases and V 3 bases, and 4 bases lay outside the gene matches. Germline CDR1 reads GTSNPN; CDR2 reads SVGIG (reference sequence). This CDR3 spans 13 amino acids. The CDR3 loop is CAWSRDRPYGYTF. CDR3 nucleotides: TGTGCCTGGAGCAGGGACAGGCCCTATGGCTACACCTTC.

The rearrangement joins TRBV19 to TRBJ2-5; 7 bases map to TRBD2. Losses at the gene ends were 9 bases for V and 0 bases for J; bases not matched to a gene: 7. The CDR3 is 14 residues long. Germline lookup yields CDR1 LNHDA and CDR2 SQIVND (reference sequence). The CDR3 region has the DNA TGTGCCAGCACTAAGGGGACTAACCAAGAGACCCAGTACTTC. Amino acid sequence: CASTKGTNQETQYF.

The gene calls are TRBV24-1 and TRBJ2-5, with D uncertain. With 3 bases removed from V and 2 bases from J, the gap between germline ends came to 9 bases. In germline, CDR1 is KGHDR, CDR2 SFDVKD. This CDR3 contains 14 residues. For the CDR3, the DNA is TGTGCCACCAGTGATCCGACACTTCAAGAGACCCAGTACTTC. Residues: CATSDPTLQETQYF.